Following are 30 T cell receptor beta chains from one sample sequenced in a study of shared clonotypes between healthy human individuals. CD45RO negativity and positive selection for CCR7 defined naive CD8 cells, a population that excluded terminally differentiated effector memory CD45RA+ cells. Sequencing was performed with immunoSEQ multiplex PCR; in TCRdb, only in-frame clones are kept and a portion is missing. This table has around 1,900,000 clones, 93% appearing once. Sequencing used naive CD8+ T cells from PBMCs. These receptors all stem from a man aged 18 to 35 in good health. Some clones in this sample may be carry-over from other donors' samples.

The chain is built from TRBV4-3 and TRBJ1-2; possibly TRBD1 for D (5 bases). Deletions cut 6 bases from V and 0 bases from J, with 14 bases between. CDR1 LGHNA and CDR2 YSLEER come from the germline V gene. The CDR3 runs to 15 residues. The CDR3 spells CASRGAQGTNYGYTF. CDR3 bases: TGCGCCAGCAGAGGGGCACAAGGGACTAACTATGGCTACACCTTC.

As regards this clone: This CDR3 is also generated by other DNA sequences in the sample. This sequence joins TRBV19 and TRBJ2-7, with D uncertain. The V gene lost 5 bases and the J gene lost 4 bases, with 6 bases spanning the gap. The CDR3 extends over 11 amino acids. Germline V gives CDR1 LNHDA, CDR2 SQIVND (reference sequence). For the CDR3, the DNA is TGTGCCAGTAGTCCAGGATACGAGCAGTACTTC. This translates into CASSPGYEQYF. Full variable domain (rest looked up from reference TRBV19 and TRBJ2-7): DGGITQSPKYLFRKEGQNVTLSCEQNLNHDAMYWYRQDPGQGLRLIYYSQIVNDFQKGDIAEGYSVSREKKESFPLTVTSAQKNPTAFYLCASSPGYEQYFGPGTRLTVT.

V is TRBV7-9 and J is TRBJ2-1, with 9 bases aligning to TRBD2. The germline V gene has CDR1 SEHNR and CDR2 FQNEAQ (reference sequence). V shed 0 bases and J 6 bases; nucleotides not matched to a gene: 15. This CDR3 is built from 19 residues. The CDR3 sequence: CASSLAGAGGRAISNEQFF. DNA of the CDR3: TGTGCCAGCAGCTTAGCGGGCGCGGGAGGGAGGGCAATTTCCAATGAGCAGTTCTTC.

The genes are TRBV7-9 and TRBJ2-2; D may be TRBD1 (6 bases). Germline values: CDR1 SEHNR, CDR2 FQNEAQ (reference sequence). CDR3 length: 17 residues. Trimming cost V 2 bases and J 0 bases, with 13 bases left between them. The CDR3: CASSLTGQRSNTGELFF. DNA of the CDR3: TGTGCCAGCAGCTTAACCGGACAGCGTTCGAACACCGGGGAGCTGTTTTTT. The variable domain in full, with the rest retrieved from reference TRBV7-9 and TRBJ2-2, is DTGVSQNPRHKITKRGQNVTFRCDPISEHNRLYWYRQTLGQGPEFLTYFQNEAQLEKSRLLSDRFSAERPKGSFSTLEIQRTEQGDSAMYLCASSLTGQRSNTGELFFGEGSRLTVL.

This clone was recorded only once. This chain uses TRBV10-3 with TRBJ2-1; D gene ambiguous. The CDR3 runs to 14 residues. Trimming took off 5 bases at V and 8 bases at J, with 16 bases between the two ends. The germline gives CDR1 ENHRY, CDR2 SYGVKD. This chain's CDR3 is CAISPQQNAYEQFF. The CDR3 coding sequence is TGTGCCATCAGTCCGCAACAGAACGCGTATGAGCAGTTCTTC.

This sequence joins TRBV2 and TRBJ2-7, with 8 bases fitting TRBD2. Germline values: CDR1 SNHLY, CDR2 FYNNEI. J lost 0 bases, V lost 7 bases, and 5 bases had no gene match. The CDR3 extends over 14 amino acids. The CDR3 sequence: CASKGLGSSYEQYF. For the CDR3, the DNA is TGTGCCAGCAAGGGACTAGGGTCCTCCTACGAGCAGTACTTC.

CDR3 amino acids: CASSTIPLTDNTEAFF. For the CDR3, the DNA is TGTGCCAGTAGTACCATCCCCCTTACAGATAACACTGAAGCTTTCTTT. The rearrangement uses TRBV19 and TRBJ1-1; D gene uncertain. Germline lookup yields CDR1 LNHDA and CDR2 SQIVND (reference sequence). Trimming shortened V by 4 bases and J by 2 bases, and 17 bases separated the two germline ends. This CDR3 region has 16 residues.

The V and J genes are TRBV30 and TRBJ2-7; D might be TRBD2 (6 bases). This CDR3 is 18 amino acids long. The V and J ends lost 3 bases and 4 bases respectively, with 28 bases between them. Germline V gene lookup returns CDR1 GTSNPN and CDR2 SVGIG (reference sequence). The CDR3 sequence is CAWRPRPGRRIGGYEQYF. In DNA form, the CDR3 reads TGTGCCTGGAGGCCAAGACCGGGACGAAGAATTGGGGGGTACGAGCAGTACTTC.

The chain couples TRBV11-2 to TRBJ2-2; 12 positions agree with TRBD2. The CDR3 is 17 amino acids. Germline trimming cut 5 bases from V and 0 bases from J; bases unmatched to any gene: 4. Looked up from germline, CDR1 is SGHAT and CDR2 is FQNNGV. The DNA of the CDR3 is TGTGCCAGCAGCGCACGACTAGCGGGGGCGAACACCGGGGAGCTGTTTTTT. This encodes CASSARLAGANTGELFF.

The chain joins TRBV11-3 to TRBJ1-5; D may be TRBD1 (5 bases). V shed 1 base and J shed 1 base, with 20 bases lying between them. Germline V gene sequence: CDR1 SGHNT, CDR2 YENEEA. This CDR3 spans 19 amino acids. In DNA, the CDR3 is TGTGCCAGCAGCTTAGGACTCCACCGGGGGAGGAGGAGCAATCAGCCCCAGCATTTT. This codes for CASSLGLHRGRRSNQPQHF.

The chain carries TRBV5-6 and TRBJ1-4; D gene unclear. This CDR3 is 13 amino acids long. Trimming cost V 0 bases and J 8 bases, with 8 bases left between them. Germline V gives CDR1 SGHDT, CDR2 YYEEEE. The CDR3 protein is CASSLGVGEKLFF. The CDR3 region has the DNA TGTGCCAGCAGCTTGGGTGTGGGGGAAAAACTGTTTTTT.

This clone was detected only once. The V call is TRBV7-2, the J call TRBJ2-1; D possibly corresponds to TRBD1 (6 bases). The CDR3 extends over 17 amino acids. The V end lost 5 bases, the J end lost 2 bases, and 19 bases lay between the germline ends. CDR1 is SGHTA, CDR2 FQGNSA, per germline. CDR3 sequence (DNA): TGTGCCAGCAGCCCACTCGGAGGTCAGGGGCCCTACAATGAGCAGTTCTTC. It translates to CASSPLGGQGPYNEQFF.

V and J are TRBV27 and TRBJ2-1, with 14 bases that match TRBD2. Trimming cost V 10 bases and J 2 bases; bases outside gene matches: 1. The CDR3 totals 14 residues. CDR1 and CDR2 from the germline V gene are MNHEY and SMNVEV (reference sequence). Here the CDR3 DNA reads TGTGCCACGGGACTAGCGGGGGCCTACAATGAGCAGTTCTTC. This codes for CATGLAGAYNEQFF.

The gene calls are TRBV11-2 and TRBJ2-1; 7 bases map to TRBD1. V trimming: 1 base; J trimming: 4 bases; junction bases outside the gene matches: 4. Germline assignment: CDR1 SGHAT and CDR2 FQNNGV. This CDR3 comprises 15 residues. This CDR3 reads CASSLVETGYNEQFF. The CDR3 bases are TGTGCCAGCAGCTTAGTAGAGACAGGGTACAATGAGCAGTTCTTC.

This CDR3 is CASSLVTDETQYF. CDR3 nucleotide sequence: TGTGCCAGCAGCTTAGTCACGGATGAGACCCAGTACTTC. The chain is built from TRBV7-9 and TRBJ2-5, with D unclear. This CDR3 has 13 amino acids. Germline V gene lookup returns CDR1 SEHNR and CDR2 FQNEAQ (reference sequence). V lost 1 base and J 5 bases, leaving 8 bases between the germline ends.

J is TRBJ2-6 and V is TRBV28; 7 bases line up with TRBD2. Per the germline V gene, CDR1 is MDHEN and CDR2 is SYDVKM. The V and J ends lost 3 bases and 4 bases, in that order; junction bases with no gene match: 6. The CDR3 totals 16 residues. Here the CDR3 DNA reads TGTGCCAGCAGTTTGTTGGGACTACAAGGGGCCAACGTCCTGACTTTC. Translation gives CASSLLGLQGANVLTF.

This clone showed up just once. The V and J genes are TRBV7-9 and TRBJ1-5; D is ambiguous. V was cut by 5 bases and J by 8 bases, with 19 bases left in between. CDR3 length: 15 residues. Germline CDR1 reads SEHNR; CDR2 reads FQNEAQ (reference sequence). The CDR3 reads CASSPEHASGEPQHF. CDR3 DNA sequence: TGTGCCAGCAGCCCAGAACACGCCAGCGGCGAGCCCCAGCATTTT.

V gene TRBV19 combines with J gene TRBJ2-1; TRBD2 matches at 8 bases. V was pared by 3 bases and J by 3 bases, with 7 bases of the junction left unmatched. CDR3 length: 16 residues. CDR1 is LNHDA and CDR2 is SQIVND in the germline V gene (reference sequence). The CDR3 sequence is CASSMGLAGYYNEQFF. The CDR3 nucleotides are TGTGCCAGTAGTATGGGTCTAGCGGGCTACTACAATGAGCAGTTCTTC.

The chain couples TRBV27 to TRBJ1-2; weak D call: TRBD1 (5 bases). Per the germline V gene, CDR1 is MNHEY and CDR2 is SMNVEV (reference sequence). Trimming left V 8 bases short and J 4 bases short, with 17 bases between. The CDR3 is 14 residues long. The CDR3 DNA reads as TGTGCCAGCCGGTACCCAGGGAGTTTCTATGGCTACACCTTC. As protein: CASRYPGSFYGYTF.

In regard to this clone: Other DNA variants within this sample encode the same CDR3. V and J are TRBV27 and TRBJ2-7, with 9 bases identical to TRBD1. Trimming at V came to 3 bases and at J to 1 base, leaving 1 base not matched to a gene. Germline CDR1 reads MNHEY; CDR2 reads SMNVEV (reference sequence). The CDR3 is 14 amino acids. For the CDR3, the DNA is TGTGCCAGCAGTTTGGACAGGGGTTCCTACGAGCAGTACTTC. Its protein product is CASSLDRGSYEQYF.

CDR3 coding DNA: TGTGCCAGTAGTATTTGGACAGGGAATCGAAATGAGCAGTTCTTC. Translated, it gives CASSIWTGNRNEQFF. V is TRBV19 and J is TRBJ2-1; 8 bases line up with TRBD1. This CDR3 contains 15 residues. With 3 bases clipped from V and 7 bases from J, the junction kept 8 bases outside the gene matches. CDR1 LNHDA and CDR2 SQIVND come from the germline V gene (reference sequence).

The CDR3 DNA follows: TGCGCCAGCAGCCAATGGTGGCAGGAGGGTTTTAATTCACCCCTCCACTTT. As protein: CASSQWWQEGFNSPLHF. The chain links TRBV4-1 to TRBJ1-6; no definite D call. Trimming removed 2 bases from V and 6 bases from J, with 17 bases in between. Germline CDR1 is MGHRA and CDR2 is YSYEKL. The CDR3 consists of 17 residues.

Concerning this clone: Distinct nucleotide sequences in the sample also encode this CDR3. J is TRBJ2-7 and V is TRBV7-9; D is undetermined. The germline V gene has CDR1 SEHNR and CDR2 FQNEAQ (reference sequence). The CDR3 has 15 residues. V lost 4 bases, J lost 6 bases, and 19 bases lay in between. CDR3: CASSSKSGRTVEQYF. The DNA for the CDR3 is TGTGCCAGCAGCTCCAAGTCAGGTAGGACCGTCGAGCAGTACTTC.

The chain uses TRBV27 and TRBJ2-7; possibly TRBD1 for D (6 bases). V was pared by 4 bases and J by 1 base, with 14 bases between. The germline CDR1 and CDR2 sequences are MNHEY and SMNVEV (reference sequence). This CDR3 has 15 residues. CDR3 DNA: TGTGCCAGCAGTTCTACAGGGATCAATTCCTACGAGCAGTACTTC. This sequence encodes CASSSTGINSYEQYF.

The chain employs TRBV11-2 and TRBJ2-7, with D possibly matching TRBD1 (6 bases). The germline CDR1 and CDR2 sequences are SGHAT and FQNNGV. V gave up 1 base and J gave up 3 bases, with 13 bases separating them. The CDR3 spans 15 residues. This CDR3 reads CASSLGQAGLYEQYF. The DNA of the CDR3 is TGTGCCAGCAGCTTAGGACAGGCCGGACTCTACGAGCAGTACTTC.

V gene TRBV5-3 combines with J gene TRBJ2-5; perhaps TRBD2 as D (7 bases). TRBV5-3 is treated as an ORF (open reading frame) with a function not yet certain. The V gene lost 7 bases and the J gene lost 1 base, with 20 bases spanning the gap. The CDR3 is 16 amino acids. CDR3 bases: TGTGCCAGAGGAGGGGGGGCCCCTTTTGGCCAAGAGACCCAGTACTTC. It translates to CARGGGAPFGQETQYF.

The V and J genes are TRBV9 and TRBJ1-1, with D possibly being TRBD1 (6 bases). Germline lookup yields CDR1 SGDLS and CDR2 YYNGEE. The CDR3 is 14 residues long. V was pared by 3 bases and J by 0 bases, with 9 bases between. The CDR3 nucleotides read TGTGCCAGCAGCGGGGACAACCTGAACACTGAAGCTTTCTTT. Translated, it gives CASSGDNLNTEAFF.

The chain joins TRBV10-3 to TRBJ2-7; 9 nucleotides line up with TRBD1. Germline V lookup: CDR1 ENHRY, CDR2 SYGVKD. Trimming removed 7 bases from V and 5 bases from J; junction bases left unmatched: 6. The CDR3 runs 13 residues. This CDR3 reads CAITGTGSHEQYF. The CDR3 nucleotides are TGTGCCATCACGGGGACAGGGTCCCACGAGCAGTACTTC.

Concerning this clone itself: The same CDR3 can be traced to other DNA sequences in this sample. The gene calls are TRBV5-1 and TRBJ2-7; D remains ambiguous. The CDR3 has 11 residues. Trimming pared 2 bases from V and 3 bases from J, leaving 3 bases between. Germline loops: CDR1 SGHRS, CDR2 YFSETQ. The CDR3 nucleotides read TGCGCCAGCAGCTTCGGCTACGAGCAGTACTTC. This encodes CASSFGYEQYF. The full variable domain, with the rest looked up from reference TRBV5-1 and TRBJ2-7, is KAGVTQTPRYLIKTRGQQVTLSCSPISGHRSVSWYQQTPGQGLQFLFEYFSETQRNKGNFPGRFSGRQFSNSRSEMNVSTLELGDSALYLCASSFGYEQYFGPGTRLTVT.

V usage is TRBV7-9 and J usage is TRBJ2-3, with 12 bases fitting TRBD1. Germline CDR1 reads SEHNR; CDR2 reads FQNEAQ (reference sequence). V gave up 7 bases and J gave up 5 bases; unmatched junction bases: 7. This CDR3 region has 15 residues. The CDR3 bases are TGTGCCAGCATACCCCGGGACAGGGGGCAAGATACGCAGTATTTT. This encodes CASIPRDRGQDTQYF.